Shown below are 10 T cell receptor beta chains from a single sample sequenced in a study of T cells in Graves' hyperthyroidism and ophthalmopathy. From RNA transcripts, TCR beta CDR3 regions were amplified. During a first-round RT-PCR of the TCR CDR3, the HTBI primer set was used. One entry per CDR3 protein results from TCRdb running MiXCR on the multiplex PCR reads. The top ten hold roughly 8.5% of the sample, which has about 300,000 distinct CDR3 sequences, approximately 12% seen once. The sample was blood. These receptors all come from a woman in her 30s with Graves' hyperthyroidism that later progressed to Graves' ophthalmopathy.

This clonotype was seen a handful of times. The chain has TRBV5-6 and TRBJ2-3; D gene uncertain. The CDR3 has 13 amino acids. With 0 bases removed from V and 4 bases from J, the gap between germline ends came to 6 bases. Germline CDR1 reads SGHDT; CDR2 reads YYEEEE. In nucleotides, the CDR3 is TGTGCCAGCAGCTTGGGGGCGGCAGATACGCAGTATTTT. Translating gives CASSLGAADTQYF. The variable domain in full, completed from reference TRBV5-6 and TRBJ2-3, reads DAGVTQSPTHLIKTRGQQVTLRCSPKSGHDTVSWYQQALGQGPQFIFQYYEEEERQRGNFPDRFSGHQFPNYSSELNVNALLLGDSALYLCASSLGAADTQYFGPGTRLTVL.

The chain combines TRBV4-2 with TRBJ2-3; 7 positions agree with TRBD1. J gave up 8 bases and V 4 bases, and 15 bases lay outside the gene matches. Per germline, CDR1 LGHNA and CDR2 YNFKEQ. This CDR3 region has 16 residues. DNA of the CDR3: TGTGCCAGCAGCCCAAGGAGGACAGGCGAAGGAGGTACGCAGTATTTT. Its protein is CASSPRRTGEGGTQYF.

The chain joins TRBV6-5 to TRBJ2-7; the D is unclear. Trimming removed 2 bases at V and 2 bases at J, with 10 bases between. CDR1 is MNHEY and CDR2 is SVGAGI in the germline V gene. CDR3 size: 14 residues. CDR3 protein: CASSYPAATYEQYF. The CDR3 coding sequence is TGTGCCAGCAGTTACCCCGCAGCTACCTACGAGCAGTACTTC.

This clonotype has a count of ten or more. The chain links TRBV7-9 to TRBJ1-1; D is unresolved. Germline assignment: CDR1 SEHNR and CDR2 FQNEAQ (reference sequence). V dropped 6 bases and J dropped 2 bases, with 19 bases sitting between them. CDR3 length: 16 amino acids. CDR3 amino acids: CASRTKPSGGNTEAFF. The DNA for the CDR3 is TGTGCCAGCAGAACAAAACCAAGCGGAGGAAACACTGAAGCTTTCTTT.

This clonotype has a count of ten or more. The chain carries TRBV6-1 and TRBJ2-7; 8 bases are a match to TRBD2. From germline, CDR1 is MNHNS and CDR2 SASEGT. CDR3 length: 16 amino acids. Trimming at V came to 5 bases and at J to 0 bases, leaving 9 bases not matched to a gene. DNA of the CDR3: TGTGCCAGCAGTAAGTTCGGGGGGGCGACCTCCTACGAGCAGTACTTC. Amino acids: CASSKFGGATSYEQYF.

The J gene is TRBJ2-3, the V gene TRBV11-3; D gene uncertain. The CDR3 contains 10 residues. Germline CDR1 and CDR2: SGHNT and YENEEA. Between the trimmed V and J ends, which lost 6 bases and 10 bases, there was a span of 8 bases. As DNA, the CDR3 is TGTGCCAGCAGTTATGGGGCGCAGTATTTT. Its translation is CASSYGAQYF.

This clonotype was counted at least ten times. The V and J genes are TRBV20-1 and TRBJ2-3; TRBD2 matches 11 bases. Germline V gives CDR1 DFQATT, CDR2 SNEGSKA (reference sequence). The CDR3 has 16 amino acids. The ends lost 1 base at V and 2 bases at J; junction bases unmatched: 5. CDR3 loop: CSARAGTSGITDTQYF. For the CDR3, the DNA is TGCAGTGCTAGAGCCGGGACTAGCGGTATCACAGATACGCAGTATTTT.

The gene calls are TRBV12-3 or TRBV12-4 and TRBJ2-7; TRBD1 matches at 8 bases. The CDR3 length is 14 residues. Losses at the gene ends were 6 bases for V and 2 bases for J; bases not matched to a gene: 6. CDR3 nucleotides: TGTGCCAGCAGCCGACAGGGGTGGGCCTACGAGCAGTACTTC. Amino acid sequence: CASSRQGWAYEQYF.

Ten or more counts support this clonotype. This chain uses TRBV12-3 or TRBV12-4 with TRBJ2-1, with 10 bases that match TRBD1. The CDR3 contains 15 residues. Trimming at V came to 1 base and at J to 6 bases, leaving 3 bases not matched to a gene. In DNA, the CDR3 is TGTGCCAGCAGTTTAGGGACAGGGGGGTTCAATGAGCAGTTCTTC. It codes for CASSLGTGGFNEQFF.

This clonotype was recorded at least ten times. V and J are TRBV5-6 and TRBJ2-5; 10 nucleotides line up with TRBD2. CDR1 and CDR2 from the germline V gene are SGHDT and YYEEEE. This CDR3 contains 16 residues. The ends lost 1 base at V and 5 bases at J; junction bases unmatched: 8. The CDR3 nucleotides read TGTGCCAGCAGCTTGTGGTCTAGCGGGAGTCTGGAGACCCAGTACTTC. Protein sequence: CASSLWSSGSLETQYF.